A single sample is the source of the 17 T cell receptor beta chains below, sequenced in a study of response to subunit inactivated influenza vaccine. From the RT-PCR reads, TCRdb called clonotypes with MiXCR, one entry per CDR3 protein. This sample has about 530,000 distinct CDR3 sequences, with 12% found just once. This material consisted of PBMCs from blood, taken on the day of vaccination. These receptors were obtained from a man aged 45 to 65 who received an inactivated influenza vaccine.

This clonotype was counted ten times or more. This chain links TRBV5-1 with TRBJ2-2; D is unresolved. Trimming left V 0 bases short and J 0 bases short, with 6 bases between. The germline CDR1 and CDR2 sequences are SGHRS and YFSETQ. The CDR3 contains 15 residues. This chain's CDR3 is CASSLGRSNTGELFF. CDR3 bases: TGCGCCAGCAGCTTGGGCAGATCGAACACCGGGGAGCTGTTTTTT.

The chain recombines TRBV4-2 with TRBJ2-7, with TRBD2 identical over 9 bases. V shed 1 base, J shed 4 bases, and the junction held 5 bases outside the gene matches. The CDR3 is 15 residues long. Germline CDR1 LGHNA, CDR2 YNFKEQ. CDR3 in DNA: TGTGCCAGCAGCCAAGTCGGTAGCGGGGGATACGAGCAGTACTTC. It specifies CASSQVGSGGYEQYF.

This clonotype was picked up many times. The V call is TRBV7-8, the J call TRBJ1-2; TRBD1 matches at 7 bases. This CDR3 has 16 amino acids. CDR1 is SGHVS and CDR2 is FQNEAQ in the germline V gene. The V and J ends lost 4 bases and 4 bases, in that order; junction bases with no gene match: 12. This CDR3 reads CASSSIKRTGGYGYTF. In DNA, the CDR3 is TGTGCCAGCAGCTCAATTAAAAGGACAGGCGGCTATGGCTACACCTTC.

This clonotype was observed at least ten times. The chain combines TRBV12-3 or TRBV12-4 with TRBJ2-7, with D possibly TRBD2 on 6 matching bases. The CDR3 spans 15 residues. Deletions cut 6 bases from V and 5 bases from J, with 20 bases between. For the CDR3, the DNA is TGTGCCAGCAGCCCAACCAAGACTAGTTTCCACGAGCAGTACTTC. Translating it yields CASSPTKTSFHEQYF.

In this sample, this clonotype turned up a few times. The CDR3 coding sequence is TGTGCCAGCAAAAGAATGGGGCGCGGAAACACCGGGGAGCTGTTTTTT. Translated, it gives CASKRMGRGNTGELFF. The chain carries TRBV28 and TRBJ2-2; D possibly corresponds to TRBD1 (5 bases). CDR3 length equals 16 residues. The germline V gene has CDR1 MDHEN and CDR2 SYDVKM. Trimming left V 7 bases short and J 2 bases short, with 17 bases between.

This clonotype was counted many times. This rearrangement joins TRBV5-1 to TRBJ1-3, with D hard to call. CDR1 and CDR2 (germline): SGHRS, YFSETQ. CDR3 size: 13 residues. V was trimmed by 4 bases and J by 0 bases, leaving 5 bases between them. The CDR3 DNA follows: TGCGCCAGCAGCCAGAACTCTGGAAACACCATATATTTT. Amino acids: CASSQNSGNTIYF.

In this sample, this clonotype turned up many times. This chain joins TRBV10-3 and TRBJ2-2; 8 nucleotides line up with TRBD2. The CDR3 totals 15 residues. Germline CDR1 reads ENHRY; CDR2 reads SYGVKD. V dropped 6 bases and J dropped 5; count of bases not matched to a gene: 8. For the CDR3, the DNA is TGTGCCATCAGCGAAAGCGGGAGTTATACCGGGGAGCTGTTTTTT. Amino acid sequence: CAISESGSYTGELFF.

This CDR3 is CASSLVDRARNIQYF. In nucleotides, the CDR3 is TGTGCCAGCAGTTTAGTAGACAGGGCCCGGAACATTCAGTACTTC. This chain uses TRBV28 with TRBJ2-4, with 7 positions matching TRBD1. The V gene's germline CDR1 is MDHEN and CDR2 SYDVKM. The CDR3 is made up of 15 amino acids. J lost 7 bases, V lost 2 bases, and 8 bases had no gene match. Combining the CDR3 with reference TRBV28 and TRBJ2-4 gives the whole variable domain DVKVTQSSRYLVKRTGEKVFLECVQDMDHENMFWYRQDPGLGLRLIYFSYDVKMKEKGDIPEGYSVSREKKERFSLILESASTNQTSMYLCASSLVDRARNIQYFGAGTRLSVL.

This clonotype was observed at least ten times. J is TRBJ2-5 and V is TRBV5-1; 9 bases fit TRBD2. CDR3 size: 16 residues. The V gene's germline CDR1 is SGHRS and CDR2 YFSETQ. V was pared by 6 bases and J by 2 bases, with 11 bases of the junction left unmatched. DNA for the CDR3: TGCGCCAGCACATTTGGAACTAGCGGGCTTCAAGAGACCCAGTACTTC. This codes for CASTFGTSGLQETQYF.

V gene TRBV28 combines with J gene TRBJ2-1; 8 bases agree with TRBD1. V lost 3 bases to trimming and J lost 1 base; unmatched junction nucleotides: 2. The CDR3 spans 15 residues. Looked up from germline, CDR1 is MDHEN and CDR2 is SYDVKM. This CDR3 reads CASSFTGGSYNEQFF. The CDR3 DNA reads as TGTGCCAGCAGTTTCACAGGGGGTTCCTACAATGAGCAGTTCTTC.

The chain couples TRBV5-1 to TRBJ2-3; D is unresolved. CDR3 length: 16 residues. The V and J ends lost 0 bases and 1 base respectively, with 12 bases between them. CDR1 SGHRS and CDR2 YFSETQ come from the germline V gene. For the CDR3, the DNA is TGCGCCAGCAGCTTGGGTCCTCGGATCGGCACAGATACGCAGTATTTT. Translation: CASSLGPRIGTDTQYF.

The J gene is TRBJ2-3, the V gene TRBV7-2; D unclear. Germline CDR1 is SGHTA and CDR2 is FQGNSA. Deletions cut 8 bases from V and 6 bases from J, with 18 bases between. This CDR3 comprises 14 residues. Here the CDR3 DNA reads TGTGCCAGCCGAAGTCCGGTCATGTGGGATACGCAGTATTTT. As protein: CASRSPVMWDTQYF. The variable domain in full, with the rest retrieved from reference TRBV7-2 and TRBJ2-3, is GAGVSQSPSNKVTEKGKDVELRCDPISGHTALYWYRQSLGQGLEFLIYFQGNSAPDKSGLPSDRFSAERTGGSVSTLTIQRTQQEDSAVYLCASRSPVMWDTQYFGPGTRLTVL.

The chain's CDR3 is CATSDPNSGANVLTF. The CDR3 DNA sequence: TGTGCCACCAGTGATCCCAACTCTGGGGCCAACGTCCTGACTTTC. The V and J genes are TRBV24-1 and TRBJ2-6; no reliable D call. Trimming removed 3 bases from V and 0 bases from J, with 5 bases in between. CDR1 is KGHDR and CDR2 is SFDVKD in the germline V gene. The CDR3 has 15 residues.

The table lists this clonotype with a few counts. V gene TRBV12-3 or TRBV12-4 combines with J gene TRBJ2-7; unclear D gene. The CDR3 runs 13 residues. The V and J ends lost 6 bases and 2 bases respectively, with 11 bases between them. The CDR3 spells CASRMDGAYEQYF. The CDR3 DNA sequence: TGTGCCAGCAGGATGGACGGCGCCTACGAGCAGTACTTC.

The rearrangement uses TRBV28 and TRBJ2-1; 7 bases fit TRBD1. The CDR3 is 13 amino acids. Germline lookup yields CDR1 MDHEN and CDR2 SYDVKM. The J segment lost 9 bases and the V segment lost 5 bases, leaving 7 bases of the junction unmatched. The CDR3 sequence: CASSHGTVGEQFF. In nucleotides, the CDR3 is TGTGCCAGCAGTCACGGGACAGTTGGTGAGCAGTTCTTC. Using reference TRBV28 and TRBJ2-1 for the parts outside the CDR3, the full variable domain is DVKVTQSSRYLVKRTGEKVFLECVQDMDHENMFWYRQDPGLGLRLIYFSYDVKMKEKGDIPEGYSVSREKKERFSLILESASTNQTSMYLCASSHGTVGEQFFGPGTRLTVL.

This clonotype was seen more than once but under ten times. The chain joins TRBV27 to TRBJ2-7, with 7 bases that match TRBD1. Germline trimming cut 3 bases from V and 2 bases from J; bases unmatched to any gene: 10. CDR3 length equals 16 residues. Looked up from germline, CDR1 is MNHEY and CDR2 is SMNVEV (reference sequence). The CDR3 spells CASSFFGTEIPYEQYF. The CDR3 DNA sequence: TGTGCCAGCAGTTTTTTTGGGACAGAGATCCCCTACGAGCAGTACTTC.

The rearrangement uses TRBV25-1 and TRBJ2-1; the D gene is possibly TRBD2 (5 bases). The CDR3 is 12 residues long. Germline values: CDR1 MGHDK, CDR2 SYGVNS. The V and J ends lost 4 bases and 10 bases respectively, with 11 bases between them. CDR3 coding DNA: TGTGCCAGCAGTGTTGGACTCACAGAGCAGTTCTTC. Its protein is CASSVGLTEQFF.